These 5 T cell receptor beta chains originate from one sample sequenced in a study of cytomegalovirus exposure and HLA in healthy donors. Assay: immunoSEQ multiplex PCR; the TCRdb copy retains only in-frame clones and omits some. The profile shows fewer than 250,000 clones, approximately 87% of them singletons. Sequencing was performed on PBMCs. The receptors were sampled from a woman between 18 and 29 years old in good health and CMV-seronegative.

This chain connects TRBV5-1 to TRBJ1-2; 9 nucleotides agree with TRBD1. The V gene end was trimmed by 4 bases and the J gene end by 7 bases; junction bases not matched to a gene: 8. The CDR3 length is 14 residues. Per germline, CDR1 SGHRS and CDR2 YFSETQ. CDR3 bases: TGCGCCAGCAGCATCTACAGGGGGCAAGGTGGCTACACCTTC. It codes for CASSIYRGQGGYTF.

The CDR3, as DNA: TGTGCCAGCAGTTACGAGGGGACCGTCAGGGGGAATGAAGCTTTCTTT. Its translation is CASSYEGTVRGNEAFF. The chain links TRBV6-5 to TRBJ1-1, with 7 nucleotides matching TRBD1. From germline, CDR1 is MNHEY and CDR2 SVGAGI. With V trimmed by 2 bases and J by 7 bases, 13 bases remained unmatched. This CDR3 is built from 16 residues.

The V call is TRBV9, the J call TRBJ2-5; 11 positions match TRBD2. Germline V CDR1 and CDR2: SGDLS, YYNGEE. V was clipped by 0 bases and J by 5 bases; unmatched bases: 6. The CDR3 sequence is 16 residues long. The CDR3 protein is CASSVGVAGGPETQYF. In DNA, the CDR3 is TGTGCCAGCAGCGTAGGCGTAGCGGGAGGGCCCGAGACCCAGTACTTC.

The genes are TRBV2 and TRBJ1-3; D is unresolved. From germline, CDR1 is SNHLY and CDR2 FYNNEI. V dropped 6 bases and J dropped 3 bases, with 15 bases sitting between them. The CDR3 has 15 residues. The CDR3 sequence is CASSLRSQVGNTIYF. CDR3 sequence (DNA): TGTGCCAGCAGCCTCAGGAGCCAGGTTGGAAACACCATATATTTT. The complete variable domain, with remaining parts taken from reference TRBV2 and TRBJ1-3, reads EPEVTQTPSHQVTQMGQEVILRCVPISNHLYFYWYRQILGQKVEFLVSFYNNEISEKSEIFDDQFSVERPDGSNFTLKIRSTKLEDSAMYFCASSLRSQVGNTIYFGEGSWLTVV.

The chain combines TRBV20-1 with TRBJ1-2; unclear D gene. The germline V gene encodes CDR1 DFQATT and CDR2 SNEGSKA (reference sequence). This CDR3 is built from 10 residues. The ends were cut back, 6 bases at V and 8 bases at J, with 10 bases in the middle. The CDR3 spells CSARTGGYTF. CDR3 DNA sequence: TGCAGTGCGCGGACGGGGGGCTACACCTTC.